The clone carrying this T cell receptor beta chain was seen at least ten times. Its antigen remains unknown. An approximately 10 ml volume of fresh peripheral blood provided the PBMCs. Deletions cut 0 bases from V and 2 bases from J, with 11 bases between. The CDR3 sequence is 15 residues long. Germline loops: CDR1 SGHAT, CDR2 FQNNGV. This entry comes from a study of T cells in Graves' hyperthyroidism and ophthalmopathy. Whole-study context: Before any treatment, at initial diagnosis, peripheral blood was collected.

TCR beta CDR3 regions were amplified from RNA transcripts. HTBI primers drove first-round RT-PCR of the TCR CDR3. TCRdb reprocessed the multiplex PCR reads with MiXCR, giving one entry per CDR3 protein. The table shows 220,000 or so distinct CDR3 sequences, with about 17% occurring only once. Study-wide results and caveats: Most thyroid clonotypes with frequency above 0.001 were detected in blood. In the analysis, a 13 V-J model separated ophthalmopathy from stable hyperthyroidism.

The chain has TRBV11-2 and TRBJ2-7; D unclear. This receptor was identified in a young woman with Graves' ophthalmopathy. Sequencing was carried out using blood. CDR3 residues: CASSLDPARTYEQYF. CDR3 in DNA: TGTGCCAGCAGCTTAGATCCCGCCAGAACCTACGAGCAGTACTTC.